The present T cell receptor (beta chain) was sequenced within a study of blood T cell repertoires in COVID-19. On the study more broadly: The United States, Italy and Spain were the sources of the acute and convalescent COVID-19 samples. The cDNA or gDNA used as material had been derived from T cells, B-cell-depleted T cells, or PBMCs.

It was during active infection that Seattle patients were enrolled and then longitudinally followed. Under the authors' procedure: For nucleated cells, counts were estimated from reference gene primer amplification. The protocol was immunoSEQ multiplex PCR, while the TCRdb copy is restricted to in-frame clones and leaves out a portion. V, J and clone size derive from that table, while D and trimming were established from the DNA sequence. The profile shows 270,000 or so clones, approximately 84% of them singletons. In germline, CDR1 is MNHNY, CDR2 SVGAGI (reference sequence). Losses at the gene ends were 6 bases for V and 1 base for J; bases not matched to a gene: 4. The length of the CDR3 is 15 residues.

The source material was peripheral blood. The V and J genes are TRBV6-6 and TRBJ2-2; TRBD2 agrees at 8 bases. The receptor's source is a human donor with COVID-19, enrolled during active disease. The donor label of this sample is uncertain. Here the CDR3 reads CASRTAGGNTGELFF. The CDR3 nucleotides read TGTGCCAGCAGGACTGCGGGAGGGAACACCGGGGAGCTGTTTTTT.